This TCR beta chain was sequenced during a study of blood T cell repertoires in COVID-19. Study in general: Spain, Italy and the United States supplied samples that represented acute and convalescent COVID-19. T cells, B-cell-depleted T cells, or PBMCs provided the cDNA or gDNA that served as material.

The V and J ends lost 0 bases and 5 bases respectively, with 24 bases between them. The CDR3 has 18 amino acids. Germline values: CDR1 SGHRS, CDR2 YFSETQ. In the original workflow: Nucleated cell number was recorded as an estimate derived from reference gene primer amplification. The repertoire was sequenced with immunoSEQ multiplex PCR; TCRdb's copy has only in-frame clones and lacks some. V and J calls and clone size are copied from that table; D and trimming were computed from the DNA. The sample has fewer than 400,000 clones, about 88% seen once. The source material was peripheral blood. The source is a human donor in a cohort sampled during active COVID-19. The chain recombines TRBV5-1 with TRBJ2-7; tentative D call: TRBD2 (5 bases). DNA for the CDR3: TGCGCCAGCAGCTTGGATAGCCCCTCGAATACGGGAAGGGACGAGCAGTACTTC. It yields the protein CASSLDSPSNTGRDEQYF.